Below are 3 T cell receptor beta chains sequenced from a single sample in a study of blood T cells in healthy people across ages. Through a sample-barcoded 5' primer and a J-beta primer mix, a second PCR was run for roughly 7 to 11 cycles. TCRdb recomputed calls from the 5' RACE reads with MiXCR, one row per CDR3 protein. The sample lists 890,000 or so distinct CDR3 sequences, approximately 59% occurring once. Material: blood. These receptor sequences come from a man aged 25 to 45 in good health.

The CDR3 sequence is CASSEDRGGIDTQYF. The CDR3, as DNA: TGTGCCAGCAGTGAGGACAGGGGAGGCATCGATACGCAGTATTTT. This sequence joins TRBV25-1 and TRBJ2-3; 9 bases map to TRBD1. The germline CDR1 and CDR2 sequences are MGHDK and SYGVNS. CDR3 length: 15 residues. Germline trimming cut 3 bases from V and 6 bases from J; bases unmatched to any gene: 7.

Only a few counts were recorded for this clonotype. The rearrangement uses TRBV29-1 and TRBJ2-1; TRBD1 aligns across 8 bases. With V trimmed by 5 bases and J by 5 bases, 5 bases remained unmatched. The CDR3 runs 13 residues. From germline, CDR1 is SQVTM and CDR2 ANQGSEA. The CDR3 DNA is TGCAGCGTTCGGGACAGGAGTAACAATGAGCAGTTCTTC. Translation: CSVRDRSNNEQFF.

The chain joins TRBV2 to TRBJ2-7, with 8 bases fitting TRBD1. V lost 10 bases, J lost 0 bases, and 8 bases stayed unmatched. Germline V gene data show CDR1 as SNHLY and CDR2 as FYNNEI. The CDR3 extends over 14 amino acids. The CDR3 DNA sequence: TGTGCCACCCCCCGGACAGGGAGCTCCTACGAGCAGTACTTC. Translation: CATPRTGSSYEQYF. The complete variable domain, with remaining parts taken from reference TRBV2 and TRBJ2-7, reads EPEVTQTPSHQVTQMGQEVILRCVPISNHLYFYWYRQILGQKVEFLVSFYNNEISEKSEIFDDQFSVERPDGSNFTLKIRSTKLEDSAMYFCATPRTGSSYEQYFGPGTRLTVT.